Shown below are 22 T cell receptor beta chains from a single sample sequenced in a study of spatial heterogeneity in lung cancer. Points from the study as a whole: Intratumoral expanded alpha and beta TCR counts were found to track tumor mutation counts.

TCRdb redid the calling of the 5' RACE reads with MiXCR, one entry per CDR3 protein. Found here are about 11,000 distinct CDR3 sequences, 4% to 6.5% of them singletons; the top ten hold around 12%. These receptors' antigens are unknown. Time point defined: sample taken at primary tumor resection. The sample consisted of lung tumor tissue, taken at surgery. The receptors were gathered from a male donor with early-stage non-small cell lung cancer.

This clonotype was found many times. This beta chain came through as a stray read in a library set up for alpha chains, and its size says little. The gene calls are TRBV18 and TRBJ2-1; 8 bases match TRBD1. Trimming took 4 bases from V and 16 from J; bases not matched to a gene: 9. CDR3 length: 12 residues. Germline CDR1 reads KGHSH; CDR2 reads LQKENI. The CDR3 reads CASSRPQGANFF. CDR3 coding DNA: TGTGCCAGCTCACGCCCTCAGGGGGCTAATTTCTTC.

This clonotype was seen a few times. A library prepared for alpha chains yielded this beta chain as an off-target read; its size is of little meaning. CDR3 coding DNA: TGCGCCAGCAGCTTGGACCCTGGAGTCGACTACGAGCAGTACTTC. Amino acids: CASSLDPGVDYEQYF. This chain connects TRBV5-1 to TRBJ2-7; no definite D call. The CDR3 has 15 amino acids. Germline loops: CDR1 SGHRS, CDR2 YFSETQ. Trimming removed 0 bases at V and 3 bases at J, with 13 bases between.

In this sample, this clonotype is large. The library was designed around alpha chains, so this beta chain is a stray read whose abundance carries little weight. The chain carries TRBV27 and TRBJ2-7; TRBD1 might be the D (6 bases). The CDR3 has 12 residues. From germline, CDR1 is MNHEY and CDR2 SMNVEV (reference sequence). V was shortened by 0 bases and J by 6 bases, with 6 bases between the two germline ends. CDR3 DNA: TGTGCCAGCAGTTTATCAGGGGGCGAGCAGTACTTC. It encodes CASSLSGGEQYF.

This clonotype showed up many times. Little can be read into the size of this beta chain, an off-target read in a library designed for alpha chains. V usage is TRBV5-1 and J usage is TRBJ2-3; 7 nucleotides match TRBD1. Germline V gene sequence: CDR1 SGHRS, CDR2 YFSETQ. Losses at the gene ends were 5 bases for V and 4 bases for J; bases not matched to a gene: 10. The length of the CDR3 is 15 residues. In DNA, the CDR3 is TGCGCCAGCAGTTCGACAGGGCGGTCGCCAGATACGCAGTATTTT. Translation gives CASSSTGRSPDTQYF.

This clonotype was observed many times. Because this beta chain is a stray read in a library intended to capture alpha chains, its abundance should not be given much weight. This CDR3 reads CAWSVLGQTGNTIYF. As DNA, the CDR3 is TGTGCCTGGAGTGTACTGGGACAGACTGGAAACACCATATATTTT. The V and J genes are TRBV30 and TRBJ1-3; 7 positions match TRBD1. Germline V gene lookup returns CDR1 GTSNPN and CDR2 SVGIG (reference sequence). CDR3 length equals 15 residues. V was clipped by 0 bases and J by 2 bases; unmatched bases: 4.

This clonotype appeared a few times. A library prepared for alpha chains yielded this beta chain as an off-target read; its size is of little meaning. This chain connects TRBV20-1 to TRBJ2-7, with 10 bases fitting TRBD1. Germline V gene data show CDR1 as DFQATT and CDR2 as SNEGSKA (reference sequence). Trimming took 5 bases from V and 9 from J; bases not matched to a gene: 10. This CDR3 region has 13 residues. The chain's CDR3 is CSASPGQGPSQYF. CDR3 coding DNA: TGCAGTGCTTCTCCGGGACAGGGGCCCTCGCAGTACTTC.

A remark on this clonotype: As an off-target read in a library built for alpha chains, this beta chain has a frequency of little significance. The rearrangement joins TRBV4-1 to TRBJ2-2; weak D call: TRBD2 (5 bases). The CDR3 runs to 15 residues. CDR1 and CDR2 (germline): MGHRA, YSYEKL. V lost 0 bases and J lost 4, with 9 bases in between. CDR3: CASSQEGRGTGELFF. The CDR3, as DNA: TGCGCCAGCAGCCAAGAGGGCCGGGGCACCGGGGAGCTGTTTTTT.

In its sample, this clonotype was seen many times. This beta chain appears as a stray read in a library generated for alpha chains; its size is not informative. J is TRBJ2-7 and V is TRBV5-5; the match to TRBD1 covers 9 bases. This CDR3 contains 14 residues. Germline V gene sequence: CDR1 SGHKS, CDR2 YYEKEE (reference sequence). After removal of 4 bases from V and 6 bases from J, the junction contained 8 bases not matched to a gene. CDR3 DNA sequence: TGTGCCAGCAGCCGGGACAGGGTTTCTCCCGAGCAGTACTTC. It translates to CASSRDRVSPEQYF.

This clonotype was counted at least ten times. This beta chain turned up in a library designed for alpha chains; as an off-target read, its abundance says little. The V and J genes are TRBV29-1 and TRBJ2-7; unclear D gene. V lost 0 bases and J lost 3, with 6 bases in between. The V gene's germline CDR1 is SQVTM and CDR2 ANQGSEA. The CDR3 has 12 residues. CDR3 sequence (DNA): TGCAGCGTTGAAGATCACAACTACGAGCAGTACTTC. The encoded protein is CSVEDHNYEQYF.

Notes on this clonotype: This beta chain is an unintended read in a library built for alpha chains; its size means little. The chain links TRBV5-1 to TRBJ2-7, with D possibly TRBD2 on 5 matching bases. Trimming removed 4 bases from V and 3 bases from J, with 20 bases in between. The germline V gene encodes CDR1 SGHRS and CDR2 YFSETQ. The CDR3 runs to 16 residues. DNA for the CDR3: TGCGCCAGCAGCCCAGGTAGGAGCAGTAGCGACTACGAGCAGTACTTC. This codes for CASSPGRSSSDYEQYF.

Within the sample, this clonotype is medium-sized. The size of this beta chain means little, since it is a stray read in a library made for alpha chains. CDR3: CASSEGFGHINTEAFF. The CDR3 DNA follows: TGTGCCAGCAGTGAAGGGTTTGGGCATATTAACACTGAAGCTTTCTTT. The chain recombines TRBV6-1 with TRBJ1-1; D is undetermined. V was cut by 1 base and J by 2 bases, with 14 bases left in between. Germline V gene lookup returns CDR1 MNHNS and CDR2 SASEGT. The CDR3 is 16 residues long.

This clonotype occurred many times. Being off target in a library aimed at alpha chains, this beta chain has a size of little meaning. This chain links TRBV4-3 with TRBJ1-2; 7 nucleotides align to TRBD1. Germline trimming cut 3 bases from V and 2 bases from J; bases unmatched to any gene: 15. Germline V gene lookup returns CDR1 LGHNA and CDR2 YSLEER. The CDR3 contains 18 residues. This chain's CDR3 is CASSQRQGAGAINYGYTF. The CDR3 nucleotides are TGCGCCAGCAGCCAGAGACAGGGTGCGGGGGCTATAAACTATGGCTACACCTTC.

Ten or more counts support this clonotype. The library was prepared for alpha chains; this beta chain is a stray read, so its frequency means little. This rearrangement joins TRBV28 to TRBJ2-5, with 7 bases that match TRBD1. J gave up 0 bases and V 5 bases, and 6 bases lay outside the gene matches. Germline loops: CDR1 MDHEN, CDR2 SYDVKM. The CDR3 has 15 residues. Written as DNA, the CDR3 is TGTGCCAGCAGTCCCGGGACAGCGTACCAAGAGACCCAGTACTTC. Its translation is CASSPGTAYQETQYF.

This clonotype rates as medium-sized. Found in a library prepared for alpha chains, this beta chain is an off-target read, and its abundance has little meaning. The J gene is TRBJ2-2, the V gene TRBV6-6; 12 nucleotides match TRBD1. There are 16 residues in the CDR3. CDR1 is MNHNY, CDR2 SVGAGI, per germline (reference sequence). V was clipped by 0 bases and J by 8 bases; unmatched bases: 4. In DNA form, the CDR3 reads TGTGCCAGCAGTTACTCCGGGACAGGGGGCACGGGGGAGCTGTTTTTT. Encoded protein: CASSYSGTGGTGELFF.

This clonotype was counted many times. This beta chain represents an off-target read in a library built for alpha chains; its size is of limited meaning. This chain connects TRBV6-5 to TRBJ1-2; 8 positions match TRBD1. Losses at the gene ends were 4 bases for V and 6 bases for J; bases not matched to a gene: 7. CDR3 length equals 14 residues. CDR1 and CDR2 (germline): MNHEY, SVGAGI. This CDR3 reads CASSSGQETNGYTF. In nucleotides, the CDR3 is TGTGCCAGCAGTTCGGGACAGGAGACGAATGGCTACACCTTC.

This clonotype showed up just a few times. This beta chain is a stray read from a library made for alpha chains; its abundance is not meaningful. CDR3 nucleotides: TGTGCCAGCAGTGAAGATAAGGAGGGACGGGGCTACACCTTC. This translates into CASSEDKEGRGYTF. The chain uses TRBV6-1 and TRBJ1-2, with a weak D call TRBD1 (5 bases). Between the trimmed V and J ends, which lost 1 base and 8 bases, there was a span of 14 bases. Germline assignment: CDR1 MNHNS and CDR2 SASEGT. This CDR3 is built from 14 residues.

This clonotype was recorded at least ten times. In a library made to pick up alpha chains, this beta chain is a stray read with a size that means little. This chain uses TRBV6-5 with TRBJ2-7, with D tentatively TRBD2 (6 bases). The germline gives CDR1 MNHEY, CDR2 SVGAGI. There are 12 residues in the CDR3. The V end was cut by 6 bases, the J end by 4 bases, with 10 bases between. The CDR3 nucleotides read TGTGCCAGCAGGGGACGGGGGTACGAGCAGTACTTC. This gives the protein CASRGRGYEQYF.

By share, this clonotype ranks as medium-sized. Because the library targeted alpha chains, this beta chain is an off-target read whose size means little. The CDR3 DNA reads as TGTGCCAGCAGTTTACAACTCCCTGGGGACACTGAAGCTTTCTTT. It translates to CASSLQLPGDTEAFF. This rearrangement joins TRBV12-3 or TRBV12-4 to TRBJ1-1; D gene uncertain. The CDR3 totals 15 residues. The ends were cut back, 2 bases at V and 3 bases at J, with 13 bases in the middle.

This clonotype was detected many times. This beta chain turned up in a library designed for alpha chains; as an off-target read, its abundance says little. The V and J genes are TRBV20-1 and TRBJ1-6, with 7 bases aligning to TRBD1. Germline V gene sequence: CDR1 DFQATT, CDR2 SNEGSKA (reference sequence). The CDR3 length is 14 residues. V lost 3 bases, J lost 6 bases, and 5 bases stayed unmatched. CDR3 DNA sequence: TGCAGTGCTAGGGGGACAGAGATTAATTCACCCCTCCACTTT. It is translated as CSARGTEINSPLHF.

This clonotype is classed as medium-sized (0.01 to 0.1%). The library was built for alpha chains, so this beta chain is an off-target read and its size means little. The chain uses TRBV28 and TRBJ1-4; D call uncertain. The CDR3 contains 13 residues. V gave up 6 bases and J gave up 4 bases, with 9 bases separating them. In germline, CDR1 is MDHEN, CDR2 SYDVKM. The CDR3 sequence is CASSTGNNEKLFF. The CDR3 DNA sequence: TGTGCCAGCAGCACCGGGAATAATGAAAAACTGTTTTTT.

Points on this clonotype: This beta chain lies outside the target of a library built for alpha chains; its clone size means little. The chain joins TRBV7-9 to TRBJ1-1; maybe TRBD1 (5 bases). Per the germline V gene, CDR1 is SEHNR and CDR2 is FQNEAQ (reference sequence). The V and J ends lost 5 bases and 2 bases respectively, with 15 bases between them. There are 15 residues in the CDR3. Written as DNA, the CDR3 is TGTGCCAGCAGCGCCACGACAGAGGTCAACACTGAAGCTTTCTTT. Protein product: CASSATTEVNTEAFF.

This clonotype was seen only a few times. Being off target in a library aimed at alpha chains, this beta chain has a size of little meaning. The rearrangement uses TRBV7-2 and TRBJ2-2; a weak D match, TRBD2 (7 bases). The CDR3 totals 18 residues. V was shortened by 2 bases and J by 4 bases, with 20 bases between the two germline ends. The germline CDR1 and CDR2 sequences are SGHTA and FQGNSA. The CDR3 protein is CASSLRCCGGSGTGELFF. In DNA form, the CDR3 reads TGTGCCAGCAGCTTAAGGTGTTGCGGGGGCTCCGGCACCGGGGAGCTGTTTTTT.